The present entry profiles one T cell receptor beta chain with its context. The source of the sample is a study of blood T cell repertoires in COVID-19. Overall study: Sources were T cells, B-cell-depleted T cells, or PBMCs; the material itself was cDNA or gDNA.

In the original analysis: From reference gene primer amplification, estimates of nucleated cell counts were derived. Some clones are missing from TCRdb's copy, which holds only in-frame ones; the method was immunoSEQ multiplex PCR. The V and J calls and clone size are taken from that table; D and trimming were inferred from the DNA. Seen here are around 160,000 clones, under 90% observed once, and the top ten hold about 19%. This receptor was identified in a woman older than 75 with acute or convalescent COVID-19. The sequencing sample was made of peripheral blood.

The CDR3 region is CASSLGTGGATQYF. The CDR3 DNA is TGTGCCAGCAGCTTAGGGACAGGGGGTGCGACCCAGTACTTC. The chain couples TRBV7-9 to TRBJ2-5; TRBD1 matches 10 bases. This CDR3 spans 14 amino acids. Germline CDR1 is SEHNR and CDR2 is FQNEAQ (reference sequence). Trimming at V came to 1 base and at J to 7 bases, leaving 3 bases not matched to a gene.